This TCR beta chain originates from a study of Graves' ophthalmopathy and Graves' hyperthyroidism. Across the study: Specimen type is peripheral blood, obtained at initial diagnosis before any treatment.

Diagnosis relied on clinical symptoms, serum thyroxine, TRAb, thyroid ultrasound and orbital computed tomography. Amplifying from RNA transcripts, the study obtained TCR beta CDR3 regions. After a first-round RT-PCR with HTBI primers, a second-round multiplex PCR was run. MiXCR, run by TCRdb on the multiplex PCR reads, gives a single entry per CDR3 protein. In the table there are 230,000 or so distinct CDR3 sequences, 45% of which are singletons. For this clonotype: Antigen unknown. The junction differs from germline at one of its ends, possibly a read error.

Broader study findings: A model built from 13 signatures distinguished ophthalmopathy from stable hyperthyroidism with 87.88% sensitivity and 81.08% specificity.

The CDR3 is 18 amino acids. Germline CDR1 reads LGHNT; CDR2 reads FRNRAP. The chain combines TRBV12-5 with TRBJ2-6, with 10 nucleotides matching TRBD2. This TCR was recovered from an adult man with Graves' ophthalmopathy. Sequencing input: peripheral blood. For the CDR3, the DNA is TGTGCTAGTGGTTTGGGACTAGCGGGCCTTTCTGGGACCAACGTCCTGACTTTC. Translating gives CASGLGLAGLSGTNVLTF.